The rows below give T cell receptor beta chains drawn from one sample of a study of technical replicates of blood from several donors. Libraries were prepared by immunoSEQ multiplex PCR; TCRdb keeps only in-frame clonotypes and omits some of them. The table has tens of thousands of clones, 95% to 98% seen once; the top ten hold more than 0.15%. Sequencing was done on a sample of T cells isolated from PBMCs. The source is a human donor in good health. CDR3s include the opening cysteine and the closing phenylalanine or tryptophan. D genes are given only for firm matches. Size values are once, few and many counts, or a class for expanded clones, and some rows have none.

TGTGCCAGCAGCTTAGGGACAGAAAACACCGGGGAGCTGTTTTTT,CASSLGTENTGELFF,TRBV11-3,.,TRBJ2-2,.
TGTGCCAGCAGCTTAGTGGCCAGCACTGAAGCTTTCTTT,CASSLVASTEAFF,TRBV7-9,.,TRBJ1-1,.
TGTGCCAGTAGTCCCCGGGGTGAAGGGCTTGACGAGCAGTACTTC,CASSPRGEGLDEQYF,TRBV19,.,TRBJ2-7,once
TGTGCCAGCAGTTCCTTTCTACGCAGGTCCAACTATGGCTACACCTTC,CASSSFLRRSNYGYTF,TRBV27,.,TRBJ1-2,.
TGTGCCAGCAGCTACGAGACTAGCATCTCCTACGAGCAGTACTTC,CASSYETSISYEQYF,TRBV7-8,TRBD2,TRBJ2-7,once
TGTGCCAGTAGGACACAGGCTAGCAATCAGCCCCAGCATTTT,CASRTQASNQPQHF,TRBV19,.,TRBJ1-5,.
TGCGCCAGCAGCAACGTAGCGGGGAGCTCCTACGAGCAGTACTTC,CASSNVAGSSYEQYF,TRBV4-1,TRBD2,TRBJ2-7,.
TGTGCCAGCGCCCGGACGGGGAGTTCCGGGGAGCTGTTTTTT,CASARTGSSGELFF,TRBV25-1,.,TRBJ2-2,.
TGTGCCAGCAGCCCGTGGACTAGCGGGTTAAAGATAACCCACGAGCAGTACTTC,CASSPWTSGLKITHEQYF,TRBV7-8,TRBD2,TRBJ2-7,few
TGTGCCAGCGCCCGACAGAGCTCCTACAATGAGCAGTTCTTC,CASARQSSYNEQFF,TRBV9,.,TRBJ2-1,.
TGCGCCAGCAGCTTGGGGCTAGCGGGAGGGCTGAGTTACGAGCAGTACTTC,CASSLGLAGGLSYEQYF,TRBV5-1,TRBD2,TRBJ2-7,.
TGTGCCTGGAGGGCCGGGATCCCACCGAACACTGAAGCTTTCTTT,CAWRAGIPPNTEAFF,TRBV30,.,TRBJ1-1,once
TGTGCCAGCAGTTACTCTCTAGCGGGAGCGGGCGGGGAGCTGTTTTTT,CASSYSLAGAGGELFF,TRBV6-5,TRBD2,TRBJ2-2,.
TGTGCCAGCAGTGATACCCGTCGGACTGAAGCTTTCTTT,CASSDTRRTEAFF,TRBV6-1,.,TRBJ1-1,.
TGTGCCAGCAGTCCCATGGAAGCGGCGGTCTACGAGCAGTACTTC,CASSPMEAAVYEQYF,TRBV6-5,.,TRBJ2-7,.
TGTGCCAGCAGCCCGGGAAATGGTGGTGGAAACACCATATATTTT,CASSPGNGGGNTIYF,TRBV11-3,.,TRBJ1-3,.
TGTGCCAGCAGCCCGGGGACAGGGGGACTTAGCTCCTACGAGCAGTACTTC,CASSPGTGGLSSYEQYF,TRBV9,TRBD1,TRBJ2-7,once
TGTGCCAGCAGCACGACTATGGCCAAAAACATTCAGTACTTC,CASSTTMAKNIQYF,TRBV4-2,.,TRBJ2-4,.
TGTGCCAGCAGCCCTAGAGGCCCCTCGTCAGATACGCAGTATTTT,CASSPRGPSSDTQYF,TRBV7-3,.,TRBJ2-3,.